This T cell receptor beta chain was sequenced in a study of blood T cell repertoires in COVID-19. Across the study: Acute and convalescent COVID-19 specimens originated in the United States, Italy and Spain. The cDNA or gDNA used as material had been derived from T cells, B-cell-depleted T cells, or PBMCs.

In the original workflow: How many nucleated cells were present was estimated from reference gene primer amplification. Profiling relied on immunoSEQ multiplex PCR, and the TCRdb table lists in-frame clones only, not all of them. Clonal size and the V and J genes are those of that table, whereas D and trimming came from the DNA. The sample holds more than 140,000 clones, 88% seen once. The CDR3 spans 13 residues. Looked up from germline, CDR1 is SGHTS and CDR2 is YDEGEE. V was clipped by 0 bases and J by 1 base, with 4 bases between them. Sequenced: peripheral blood. V is TRBV5-8 and J is TRBJ1-1; D is unresolved. The clonotype was recovered from a woman aged 55-69 years with acute or convalescent COVID-19. This CDR3 is CASSLAGNTEAFF. The CDR3 DNA is TGTGCCAGCAGCTTGGCCGGGAACACTGAAGCTTTCTTT. The whole variable domain, filled in from reference TRBV5-8 and TRBJ1-1, reads EAGVTQSPTHLIKTRGQQATLRCSPISGHTSVYWYQQALGLGLQFLLWYDEGEERNRGNFPPRFSGRQFPNYSSELNVNALELEDSALYLCASSLAGNTEAFFGQGTRLTVV.